This T cell receptor (beta chain) was profiled in a study of cytomegalovirus exposure and HLA in healthy donors. Points from the study as a whole: According to a subsequent analysis, TCR clusters identified in the first cohort showed a tendency to co-occur across the approximately 130 validation repertoires. According to reports, the classifier identified cytomegalovirus status with high specificity and sensitivity. Whilst most TCR sequences proved rare, a subset of public TCRs occurred across many donors. About 150 TCR beta chains were listed as cytomegalovirus-associated.

Regarding this clone: Its specificity is unknown. The DNA is left out, because the CDR3 cannot be placed on it with certainty; the CDR3 is given as TCRdb lists it.

The CDR3 region is 10 residues in length, termini included. Clones were sequenced by immunoSEQ multiplex PCR, and TCRdb holds only the in-frame ones, with some missing. The sample consists of roughly 70,000 clones, roughly 96% of them appearing once. This TCR was recovered from a man younger than 30 in good health and CMV-seronegative. The source material was PBMCs. The chain recombines TRBV6-7 with TRBJ1-1. TRBV6-7 is flagged as an ORF with uncertain function. CDR3 loop: CARYGCWAFF.